This T cell receptor (beta chain) was observed in a study of T cell responses to AZD1222 COVID-19 vaccine. Repertoires were generated with immunoSEQ multiplex PCR, while TCRdb's copy carries only in-frame clones and drops some. The sample shows 130,000 or so clones, 85% to 90% of them seen only once. The CDR3 has 15 amino acids. The V end lost 0 bases, the J end lost 4 bases, and 13 bases lay between the germline ends. The germline CDR1 and CDR2 sequences are MNHEY and SVGAGI. V usage is TRBV6-5 and J usage is TRBJ2-7; D possibly corresponds to TRBD1 (6 bases). The sequencing used peripheral blood, collected 28 days after the second AZD1222 dose. This clonotype was obtained from an adult who received the AZD1222 COVID-19 vaccine. The CDR3 DNA reads as TGTGCCAGCAGTTACTCTGTACAGGGAAGTTACGAGCAGTACTTC. It specifies CASSYSVQGSYEQYF.